This T cell receptor beta chain was identified in a study of shared clonotypes between healthy human individuals. Overall study context: The plates for each donor numbered three CD4 naive, three CD4 memory, two CD8 naive and one CD8 memory.

General study findings and limits: In general, naive subsets displayed greater estimated richness than memory subsets did.

Turning to this clone: The antigen is not known.

CDR1 WNHNN and CDR2 SYGVQD come from the germline V gene (reference sequence). Trimming cost V 3 bases and J 1 base, with 1 base left between them. This CDR3 contains 12 residues. Data came from immunoSEQ multiplex PCR; TCRdb stores just in-frame clones and leaves some out. The data contain 2 million to 2.5 million clones, over 85% of them singletons. Sequenced input: naive CD4+ T cells from PBMCs. Subset here: CD45RA+ positively selected. The TCR originated in a young man in good health. Some clones in this sample may be carry-over from other donors' samples. The J gene is TRBJ2-1, the V gene TRBV10-1; no reliable D call. This CDR3 reads CASSESYNEQFF. The DNA for the CDR3 is TGCGCCAGCAGTGAATCCTACAATGAGCAGTTCTTC.